This T cell receptor beta chain was sequenced for a study of Graves' ophthalmopathy and Graves' hyperthyroidism. This clonotype has ten or more counts. The CDR3 spans 15 residues. Germline-derived CDR1 and CDR2 are LNHDA and SQIVND (reference sequence). V was clipped by 4 bases and J by 4 bases; unmatched bases: 6. Scientists amplified the TCR beta CDR3 regions from RNA transcripts. HTBI primers were employed in first-round RT-PCR, then a second-round multiplex PCR followed. MiXCR, run by TCRdb on the multiplex PCR reads, gives a single entry per CDR3 protein. This sample has 500,000 to 700,000 distinct CDR3 sequences, with less than 45% found just once.

The chain carries TRBV19 and TRBJ1-5, with 8 positions matching TRBD1. Material: peripheral blood or thyroid tissue (not recorded which). The receptor's source is an adult man with Graves' hyperthyroidism. The DNA for the CDR3 is TGTGCCAGTAGTACCCGACAGGGGTGGAATCAGCCCCAGCATTTT. Translating it yields CASSTRQGWNQPQHF.